Below are 27 T cell receptor beta chains sequenced from a single sample in a study of cytotoxic CD8 clonotypes in ibrutinib-treated CLL. The assay was immunoSEQ multiplex PCR, and TCRdb's table has in-frame clones only and misses some. The sample contains 150,000 or so clones, nearly 90% of which appear only once. The specimen comprised PBMCs, sampled at disease progression, from a patient treated with ibrutinib. These receptors originate from a human donor with chronic lymphocytic leukemia.

Concerning this clone itself: Other DNA sequences of this sample code for an identical CDR3. The V and J genes are TRBV18 and TRBJ1-1; D unclear. This CDR3 comprises 14 residues. Trimming stripped 2 bases from V and 1 base from J, with 8 bases between. Looked up from germline, CDR1 is KGHSH and CDR2 is LQKENI. CDR3 region: CASSPLEGNTEAFF. DNA for the CDR3: TGTGCCAGCTCACCATTGGAGGGGAACACTGAAGCTTTCTTT.

The chain's CDR3 is CASSPGGAGSHYEQYF. DNA for the CDR3: TGTGCCAGCAGCCCCGGAGGGGCCGGGAGCCACTACGAGCAGTACTTC. V gene TRBV7-2 combines with J gene TRBJ2-7, with D maybe TRBD2 (6 bases). V lost 5 bases and J 3 bases, leaving 20 bases between the germline ends. Germline CDR1 and CDR2: SGHTA and FQGNSA. The CDR3 contains 16 residues.

The chain carries TRBV4-2 and TRBJ1-3, with 7 positions matching TRBD1. This CDR3 is 18 amino acids long. Germline loops: CDR1 LGHNA, CDR2 YNFKEQ. V was clipped by 3 bases and J by 0 bases; unmatched bases: 11. The CDR3 DNA is TGTGCCAGCAGCCAGGAACTCAGGGGGTTATTCTCTGGAAACACCATATATTTT. Its protein product is CASSQELRGLFSGNTIYF.

The gene calls are TRBV9 and TRBJ1-2; D gene unclear. From germline, CDR1 is SGDLS and CDR2 YYNGEE. V was cut by 0 bases and J by 1 base, with 10 bases left in between. The CDR3 is 15 residues long. CDR3 coding DNA: TGTGCCAGCAGCGTAGTTCCTGGGATTAACTATGGCTACACCTTC. Translating it yields CASSVVPGINYGYTF.

The chain joins TRBV19 to TRBJ1-5; TRBD1 is a possible D gene (5 bases). The V and J ends lost 4 bases and 4 bases respectively, with 14 bases between them. Per the germline V gene, CDR1 is LNHDA and CDR2 is SQIVND (reference sequence). The CDR3 totals 15 residues. The CDR3 is CASSTLPPGNQPQHF. CDR3 nucleotides: TGTGCCAGTAGTACGCTCCCCCCAGGGAATCAGCCCCAGCATTTT. The whole variable domain, remainder taken from reference TRBV19 and TRBJ1-5, is DGGITQSPKYLFRKEGQNVTLSCEQNLNHDAMYWYRQDPGQGLRLIYYSQIVNDFQKGDIAEGYSVSREKKESFPLTVTSAQKNPTAFYLCASSTLPPGNQPQHFGDGTRLSIL.

The rearrangement uses TRBV30 and TRBJ2-7, with TRBD2 identical over 13 bases. Germline-derived CDR1 and CDR2 are GTSNPN and SVGIG (reference sequence). The CDR3 spans 20 residues. After removal of 2 bases from V and 0 bases from J, the junction contained 16 bases not matched to a gene. The DNA for the CDR3 is TGTGCCTGGAGTAATGGGACTAGCGGGATAAGAGCGATCCCCTCCTACGAGCAGTACTTC. This encodes CAWSNGTSGIRAIPSYEQYF. The variable domain in full, completed from reference TRBV30 and TRBJ2-7, reads SQTIHQWPATLVQPVGSPLSLECTVEGTSNPNLYWYRQAAGRGLQLLFYSVGIGQISSEVPQNLSASRPQDRQFILSSKKLLLSDSGFYLCAWSNGTSGIRAIPSYEQYFGPGTRLTVT.

The CDR3 loop reads CASSYRQLAGADTQYF. The CDR3 nucleotides read TGCGCCAGCAGCTACCGCCAACTAGCGGGAGCAGATACGCAGTATTTT. The V gene is TRBV5-1, the J gene TRBJ2-3; 11 positions agree with TRBD2. The CDR3 spans 16 residues. Germline V gene data show CDR1 as SGHRS and CDR2 as YFSETQ. Unmatched junction bases numbered 7, after V lost 3 bases and J lost 4 bases.

This chain connects TRBV11-3 to TRBJ2-7, with 11 bases matching TRBD2. Unmatched junction bases numbered 9, after V lost 4 bases and J lost 1 base. This CDR3 has 17 residues. In germline, CDR1 is SGHNT, CDR2 YENEEA. The CDR3 sequence: CASSSPSGRFFSYEQYF. In nucleotides, the CDR3 is TGTGCCAGCAGCTCCCCTAGCGGGAGGTTCTTTTCCTACGAGCAGTACTTC.

The chain recombines TRBV6-6 with TRBJ2-3; D not certain. Germline CDR1 reads MNHNY; CDR2 reads SVGAGI (reference sequence). Trimming stripped 8 bases from V and 5 bases from J, with 14 bases between. The CDR3 has 13 residues. In nucleotides, the CDR3 is TGTGCCAGCTGGGCCAATCCCGGAGATACGCAGTATTTT. Translation gives CASWANPGDTQYF.

The chain is built from TRBV19 and TRBJ1-2, with 7 bases that match TRBD1. The V gene end was trimmed by 4 bases and the J gene end by 1 base; junction bases not matched to a gene: 6. In germline, CDR1 is LNHDA, CDR2 SQIVND (reference sequence). This CDR3 has 15 residues. CDR3 coding DNA: TGTGCCAGTAGTACCAGACAGGGCCTTAACTATGGCTACACCTTC. Its protein product is CASSTRQGLNYGYTF.

The V gene is TRBV7-2, the J gene TRBJ2-7; 10 bases agree with TRBD2. The CDR3 runs 15 residues. V gave up 5 bases and J gave up 2 bases; unmatched junction bases: 6. CDR1 SGHTA and CDR2 FQGNSA come from the germline V gene. The CDR3 DNA reads as TGTGCCAGCAGCCTGGGACTAGCGAAAACCTACGAGCAGTACTTC. It encodes CASSLGLAKTYEQYF.

This sequence joins TRBV19 and TRBJ2-2; D gene unclear. The CDR3 sequence is 12 residues long. Germline values: CDR1 LNHDA, CDR2 SQIVND (reference sequence). Trimming took off 4 bases at V and 3 bases at J, with 3 bases between the two ends. DNA of the CDR3: TGTGCCAGTAGTAGGTACACCGGGGAGCTGTTTTTT. It specifies CASSRYTGELFF. The entire variable domain, with the rest obtained from reference TRBV19 and TRBJ2-2, is as follows: DGGITQSPKYLFRKEGQNVTLSCEQNLNHDAMYWYRQDPGQGLRLIYYSQIVNDFQKGDIAEGYSVSREKKESFPLTVTSAQKNPTAFYLCASSRYTGELFFGEGSRLTVL.

The chain combines TRBV4-2 with TRBJ1-2; D may be TRBD1 (5 bases). The germline V gene has CDR1 LGHNA and CDR2 YNFKEQ. This CDR3 has 16 residues. Trimming took off 1 base at V and 3 bases at J, with 15 bases between the two ends. CDR3 nucleotides: TGTGCCAGCAGCCAAGTAGGGCAGGGTAATGACTATGGCTACACCTTC. As protein: CASSQVGQGNDYGYTF.

This clone was seen only once. The rearrangement joins TRBV27 to TRBJ1-2; TRBD1 is a possible D gene (6 bases). The CDR3 runs to 15 residues. The germline CDR1 and CDR2 sequences are MNHEY and SMNVEV (reference sequence). Trimming shortened V by 3 bases and J by 4 bases, and 15 bases separated the two germline ends. The CDR3 sequence: CASSFSQGSTYGYTF. The CDR3 region has the DNA TGTGCCAGCAGTTTTTCGCAGGGGTCGACCTATGGCTACACCTTC.

This clone was seen once. The gene calls are TRBV28 and TRBJ1-4; 7 positions match TRBD1. Germline loops: CDR1 MDHEN, CDR2 SYDVKM. Germline trimming cut 1 base from V and 6 bases from J; bases unmatched to any gene: 5. The CDR3 has 15 residues. CDR3 sequence (DNA): TGTGCCAGCAGTTTATATGCAGGGGGGCATGAAAAACTGTTTTTT. It is translated as CASSLYAGGHEKLFF.

This rearrangement joins TRBV5-6 to TRBJ2-7; 9 nucleotides line up with TRBD2. Germline CDR1 is SGHDT and CDR2 is YYEEEE. The CDR3 covers 14 residues. The J segment lost 3 bases and the V segment lost 5 bases, leaving 6 bases of the junction unmatched. DNA for the CDR3: TGTGCCAGCAGTTTCACTAGCGGGTTCTACGAGCAGTACTTC. This sequence encodes CASSFTSGFYEQYF.

The chain joins TRBV7-2 to TRBJ2-3; possibly TRBD1 for D (5 bases). CDR3 size: 14 residues. CDR1 SGHTA and CDR2 FQGNSA come from the germline V gene. The V end was cut by 5 bases, the J end by 1 base, with 10 bases between. The CDR3 bases are TGTGCCAGCAGCAAGCAGACAGGCACAGATACGCAGTATTTT. Protein product: CASSKQTGTDTQYF.

The chain has TRBV30 and TRBJ2-1, with D perhaps TRBD2 (5 bases). V was clipped by 3 bases and J by 1 base, with 7 bases between them. The CDR3 totals 13 residues. Germline values: CDR1 GTSNPN, CDR2 SVGIG (reference sequence). The CDR3 DNA follows: TGTGCCTGGAGCGGGATGTCCTACAATGAGCAGTTCTTC. Residues: CAWSGMSYNEQFF. Drawing the rest from reference TRBV30 and TRBJ2-1, the complete variable domain is SQTIHQWPATLVQPVGSPLSLECTVEGTSNPNLYWYRQAAGRGLQLLFYSVGIGQISSEVPQNLSASRPQDRQFILSSKKLLLSDSGFYLCAWSGMSYNEQFFGPGTRLTVL.

This chain joins TRBV5-1 and TRBJ2-7, with 7 bases fitting TRBD1. The germline V gene has CDR1 SGHRS and CDR2 YFSETQ. J was trimmed by 6 bases and V by 0 bases; bases with no gene match: 12. CDR3 size: 16 residues. The CDR3 DNA sequence: TGCGCCAGCAGCTTGGGCCATAGGGGGCGCTTCAGCGAGCAGTACTTC. Its translation: CASSLGHRGRFSEQYF.

The rearrangement joins TRBV4-3 to TRBJ1-4; no clear D. The CDR3 contains 16 residues. Trimming removed 0 bases from V and 0 bases from J, with 8 bases in between. Germline lookup yields CDR1 LGHNA and CDR2 YSLEER. For the CDR3, the DNA is TGCGCCAGCAGCCAAGATTGGGGTGCAACTAATGAAAAACTGTTTTTT. Translating it yields CASSQDWGATNEKLFF.

The chain is built from TRBV28 and TRBJ2-1, with D maybe TRBD2 (5 bases). The CDR3 is 15 residues long. V was shortened by 6 bases and J by 1 base, with 13 bases between the two germline ends. The germline gives CDR1 MDHEN, CDR2 SYDVKM. The CDR3 DNA sequence: TGTGCCAGCAGGAGGCCTCGGGAATCCTACAATGAGCAGTTCTTC. Protein: CASRRPRESYNEQFF. Full variable domain (rest looked up from reference TRBV28 and TRBJ2-1): DVKVTQSSRYLVKRTGEKVFLECVQDMDHENMFWYRQDPGLGLRLIYFSYDVKMKEKGDIPEGYSVSREKKERFSLILESASTNQTSMYLCASRRPRESYNEQFFGPGTRLTVL.

The rearrangement joins TRBV4-1 to TRBJ2-7; D may be TRBD1 (5 bases). The V end was cut by 0 bases, the J end by 2 bases, with 8 bases between. The CDR3 totals 14 residues. CDR1 MGHRA and CDR2 YSYEKL come from the germline V gene. The CDR3 region has the DNA TGCGCCAGCAGCCAAGATGACAGCGCCTACGAGCAGTACTTC. This sequence encodes CASSQDDSAYEQYF.

This chain links TRBV25-1 with TRBJ1-4; weak D call: TRBD1 (5 bases). With 7 bases removed from V and 2 bases from J, the gap between germline ends came to 14 bases. Germline-derived CDR1 and CDR2 are MGHDK and SYGVNS. This CDR3 contains 15 residues. This chain's CDR3 is CASKAGGITNEKLFF. CDR3 bases: TGTGCCAGCAAGGCGGGGGGGATCACTAATGAAAAACTGTTTTTT. The full variable domain, in which reference TRBV25-1 and TRBJ1-4 provide the parts outside the CDR3, is EADIYQTPRYLVIGTGKKITLECSQTMGHDKMYWYQQDPGMELHLIHYSYGVNSTEKGDLSSESTVSRIRTEHFPLTLESARPSHTSQYLCASKAGGITNEKLFFGSGTQLSVL.

The chain is built from TRBV19 and TRBJ2-1; possible D gene TRBD1, 6 bases. The CDR3 loop spans 15 amino acids. Deletions cut 3 bases from V and 7 bases from J, with 16 bases between. CDR1 and CDR2 from the germline V gene are LNHDA and SQIVND (reference sequence). The CDR3 region has the DNA TGTGCCAGTAGTATCGATAGGGCAGGGGATAATGAGCAGTTCTTC. Its protein is CASSIDRAGDNEQFF. The variable domain in full, with the rest retrieved from reference TRBV19 and TRBJ2-1, is DGGITQSPKYLFRKEGQNVTLSCEQNLNHDAMYWYRQDPGQGLRLIYYSQIVNDFQKGDIAEGYSVSREKKESFPLTVTSAQKNPTAFYLCASSIDRAGDNEQFFGPGTRLTVL.

The chain links TRBV4-2 to TRBJ2-5; 9 nucleotides agree with TRBD1. From germline, CDR1 is LGHNA and CDR2 YNFKEQ. The CDR3 is made up of 14 amino acids. V lost 4 bases to trimming and J lost 1 base; unmatched junction nucleotides: 1. CDR3 DNA sequence: TGTGCCAGCAGCCCGGGACAGGGCCAAGAGACCCAGTACTTC. Protein: CASSPGQGQETQYF.

This clone was seen just once. The chain links TRBV11-2 to TRBJ2-7; 10 bases agree with TRBD2. The germline gives CDR1 SGHAT, CDR2 FQNNGV. The CDR3 loop spans 18 amino acids. V lost 1 base, J lost 1 base, and 10 bases stayed unmatched. DNA of the CDR3: TGTGCCAGCAGCTTAGTTGCGGTAGCGGGAGGCCTTTCCTACGAGCAGTACTTC. Translation: CASSLVAVAGGLSYEQYF.

The V call is TRBV11-2, the J call TRBJ2-7, with D possibly TRBD1 on 6 matching bases. The CDR3 contains 14 residues. Germline V lookup: CDR1 SGHAT, CDR2 FQNNGV. V was cut by 8 bases and J by 6 bases, with 20 bases left in between. DNA of the CDR3: TGTGCCAGCGGTTATCAGGGGCTTTCTCGCGAGCAGTACTTC. This sequence encodes CASGYQGLSREQYF.